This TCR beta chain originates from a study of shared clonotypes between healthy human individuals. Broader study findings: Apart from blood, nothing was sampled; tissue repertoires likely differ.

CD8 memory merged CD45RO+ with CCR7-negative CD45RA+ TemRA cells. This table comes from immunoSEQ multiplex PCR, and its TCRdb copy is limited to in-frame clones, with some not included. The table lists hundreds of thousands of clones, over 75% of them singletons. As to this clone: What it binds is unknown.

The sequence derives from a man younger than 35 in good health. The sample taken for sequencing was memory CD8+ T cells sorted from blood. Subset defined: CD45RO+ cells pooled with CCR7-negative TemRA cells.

CDR3 nucleotide sequence: TGCGCCAGCAGCCAAGATGAATTGAATCAGCCCCAGCATTTT. This codes for CASSQDELNQPQHF. The genes are TRBV4-1 and TRBJ1-5; D gene ambiguous. V was clipped by 0 bases and J by 4 bases, with 7 bases between them. Looked up from germline, CDR1 is MGHRA and CDR2 is YSYEKL. This CDR3 contains 14 residues.